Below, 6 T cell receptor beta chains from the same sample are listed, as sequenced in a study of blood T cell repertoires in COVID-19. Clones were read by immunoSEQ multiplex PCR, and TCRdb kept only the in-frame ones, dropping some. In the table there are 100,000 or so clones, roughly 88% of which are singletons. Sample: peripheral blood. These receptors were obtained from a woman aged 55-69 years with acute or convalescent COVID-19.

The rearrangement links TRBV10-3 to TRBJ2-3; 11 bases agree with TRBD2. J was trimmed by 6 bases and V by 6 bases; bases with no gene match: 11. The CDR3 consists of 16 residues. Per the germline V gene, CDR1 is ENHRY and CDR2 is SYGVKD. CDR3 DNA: TGTGCCATCAGGAACTCTCTAGCGGGAGGAGGTGATACGCAGTATTTT. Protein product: CAIRNSLAGGGDTQYF.

The CDR3 DNA is TGTGCTAGTGGGCTGGGACAGGGAGGTGGTCAGCCCCAGCATTTT. Residues: CASGLGQGGGQPQHF. The chain recombines TRBV12-5 with TRBJ1-5, with TRBD1 matching over 9 bases. The V and J ends lost 6 bases and 6 bases, in that order; junction bases with no gene match: 9. The CDR3 has 15 residues. Germline CDR1 reads LGHNT; CDR2 reads FRNRAP.

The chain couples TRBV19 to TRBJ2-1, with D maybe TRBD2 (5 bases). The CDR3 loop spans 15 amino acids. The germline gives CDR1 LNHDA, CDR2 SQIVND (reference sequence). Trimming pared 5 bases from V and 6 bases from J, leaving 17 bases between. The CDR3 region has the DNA TGTGCCAGTAGTTTCCCCGGGCGGGTGGCCAATGAGCAGTTCTTC. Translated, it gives CASSFPGRVANEQFF.

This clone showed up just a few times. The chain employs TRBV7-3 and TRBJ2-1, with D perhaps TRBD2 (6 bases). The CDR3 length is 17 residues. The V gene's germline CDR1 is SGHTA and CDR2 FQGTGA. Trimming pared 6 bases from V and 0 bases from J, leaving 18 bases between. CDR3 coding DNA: TGTGCCAGCAGTTTAGAACCGGGACTCAGCTCCTACAATGAGCAGTTCTTC. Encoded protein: CASSLEPGLSSYNEQFF.

The CDR3 spells CASSDPGLALSYEQYF. The CDR3 DNA reads as TGTGCCAGCAGCGACCCGGGACTAGCGCTTTCCTACGAGCAGTACTTC. The V gene is TRBV11-2, the J gene TRBJ2-7; 10 bases map to TRBD2. CDR1 is SGHAT and CDR2 is FQNNGV in the germline V gene. V lost 5 bases, J lost 1 base, and 8 bases stayed unmatched. The CDR3 runs to 16 residues.

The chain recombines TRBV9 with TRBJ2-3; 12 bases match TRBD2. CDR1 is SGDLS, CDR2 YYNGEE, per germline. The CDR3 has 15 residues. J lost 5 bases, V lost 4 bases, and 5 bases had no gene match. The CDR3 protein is CASSLTSGSVDTQYF. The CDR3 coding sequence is TGTGCCAGCAGCTTGACTAGCGGGAGTGTAGATACGCAGTATTTT.